Below are 32 T cell receptor beta chains sequenced from a single sample in a study of OX40 agonist ivuxolimab in advanced cancers. Libraries were prepared by immunoSEQ multiplex PCR; TCRdb keeps only in-frame clonotypes and omits some of them. The data hold 55,000 to 85,000 clones, with under 90% observed a single time. The sample in question was CD4+ or CD8+ T cells sorted from blood, obtained in a trial of the OX40 agonist ivuxolimab. Every receptor here comes from an adult with an advanced solid tumor such as melanoma, head and neck, liver or kidney cancer.

The chain recombines TRBV18 with TRBJ1-2; tentative D call: TRBD1 (6 bases). The V gene's germline CDR1 is KGHSH and CDR2 LQKENI. This CDR3 region has 14 residues. Trimming pared 1 base from V and 10 bases from J, leaving 16 bases between. The CDR3 DNA sequence: TGTGCCAGCTCACCACGAGCACAGGGAGGTGACTACACCTTC. The encoded protein is CASSPRAQGGDYTF.

This chain uses TRBV5-1 with TRBJ1-4; D is undetermined. V shed 4 bases and J shed 0 bases, with 7 bases lying between them. This CDR3 spans 14 amino acids. Germline CDR1 reads SGHRS; CDR2 reads YFSETQ. The CDR3 loop is CASSTGATNEKLFF. As DNA, the CDR3 is TGCGCCAGCAGCACTGGTGCAACTAATGAAAAACTGTTTTTT.

This chain links TRBV6-6 with TRBJ1-1; D is unclear. This CDR3 spans 11 amino acids. V lost 0 bases and J lost 8, with 4 bases in between. Per the germline V gene, CDR1 is MNHNY and CDR2 is SVGAGI (reference sequence). The chain's CDR3 is CASSYSYEAFF. The CDR3 DNA sequence: TGTGCCAGCAGTTACTCTTACGAAGCTTTCTTT.

V usage is TRBV7-9 and J usage is TRBJ2-3, with 9 bases aligning to TRBD2. This CDR3 comprises 15 residues. J was trimmed by 4 bases and V by 6 bases; bases with no gene match: 8. Germline V lookup: CDR1 SEHNR, CDR2 FQNEAQ (reference sequence). The CDR3 loop is CASRLSGGGADTQYF. Written as DNA, the CDR3 is TGTGCCAGCAGACTTAGCGGGGGTGGCGCAGATACGCAGTATTTT. Together with reference TRBV7-9 and TRBJ2-3, the CDR3 gives the full variable domain: DTGVSQNPRHKITKRGQNVTFRCDPISEHNRLYWYRQTLGQGPEFLTYFQNEAQLEKSRLLSDRFSAERPKGSFSTLEIQRTEQGDSAMYLCASRLSGGGADTQYFGPGTRLTVL.

The chain uses TRBV5-1 and TRBJ2-2, with D uncertain. V lost 4 bases to trimming and J lost 0 bases, with 10 bases between them. Germline CDR1 and CDR2: SGHRS and YFSETQ. The CDR3 runs 15 residues. Here the CDR3 DNA reads TGCGCCAGCAGCCCCGAGGTACCGAACACCGGGGAGCTGTTTTTT. Translation: CASSPEVPNTGELFF. Full variable domain (rest looked up from reference TRBV5-1 and TRBJ2-2): KAGVTQTPRYLIKTRGQQVTLSCSPISGHRSVSWYQQTPGQGLQFLFEYFSETQRNKGNFPGRFSGRQFSNSRSEMNVSTLELGDSALYLCASSPEVPNTGELFFGEGSRLTVL.

CDR3 loop: CASSPGQNTGELFF. CDR3 coding DNA: TGTGCCAGCAGCCCGGGACAGAACACCGGGGAGCTGTTTTTT. This chain connects TRBV27 to TRBJ2-2; D may be TRBD1 (6 bases). Germline lookup yields CDR1 MNHEY and CDR2 SMNVEV (reference sequence). The CDR3 loop spans 14 amino acids. Trimming left V 6 bases short and J 1 base short, with 9 bases between.

The chain combines TRBV9 with TRBJ1-2; possibly TRBD1 for D (6 bases). V lost 3 bases to trimming and J lost 4 bases, with 16 bases between them. Per the germline V gene, CDR1 is SGDLS and CDR2 is YYNGEE. The CDR3 extends over 15 amino acids. This CDR3 reads CASSGDEAGAYGYTF. The CDR3 DNA follows: TGTGCCAGCAGCGGGGACGAGGCAGGGGCCTATGGCTACACCTTC. Full variable domain (missing parts from reference TRBV9 and TRBJ1-2): DSGVTQTPKHLITATGQRVTLRCSPRSGDLSVYWYQQSLDQGLQFLIQYYNGEERAKGNILERFSAQQFPDLHSELNLSSLELGDSALYFCASSGDEAGAYGYTFGSGTRLTVV.

J is TRBJ2-7 and V is TRBV4-1; D unresolved. Germline CDR1 MGHRA, CDR2 YSYEKL. V was pared by 4 bases and J by 6 bases, with 13 bases between. This CDR3 is built from 13 residues. CDR3 bases: TGCGCCAGCAGCCTATATTTAGGTGGCGAGCAGTACTTC. Its protein product is CASSLYLGGEQYF.

The chain has TRBV2 and TRBJ2-2, with 9 bases aligning to TRBD1. J lost 3 bases, V lost 7 bases, and 3 bases had no gene match. Germline CDR1 SNHLY, CDR2 FYNNEI. This CDR3 comprises 14 residues. The CDR3 protein is CASMGTGYTGELFF. The CDR3 DNA follows: TGTGCCAGCATGGGGACAGGGTACACCGGGGAGCTGTTTTTT. The entire variable domain, with the rest obtained from reference TRBV2 and TRBJ2-2, is as follows: EPEVTQTPSHQVTQMGQEVILRCVPISNHLYFYWYRQILGQKVEFLVSFYNNEISEKSEIFDDQFSVERPDGSNFTLKIRSTKLEDSAMYFCASMGTGYTGELFFGEGSRLTVL.

This chain uses TRBV4-3 with TRBJ1-2; a possible D gene is TRBD1 (5 bases). Germline lookup yields CDR1 LGHNA and CDR2 YSLEER. The CDR3 length is 14 residues. Trimming took off 5 bases at V and 2 bases at J, with 12 bases between the two ends. This chain's CDR3 is CASSSTTGNYGYTF. CDR3 in DNA: TGCGCCAGCAGCTCCACCACAGGAAACTATGGCTACACCTTC.

The chain links TRBV9 to TRBJ1-5; D unclear. Germline V gene data show CDR1 as SGDLS and CDR2 as YYNGEE. The CDR3 loop spans 13 amino acids. Trimming left V 0 bases short and J 3 bases short, with 4 bases between. CDR3 in DNA: TGTGCCAGCAGCGTAGTGGCCAATCAGCCCCAGCATTTT. Protein: CASSVVANQPQHF.

The chain employs TRBV7-2 and TRBJ1-2, with 11 bases matching TRBD1. This CDR3 has 15 residues. The germline CDR1 and CDR2 sequences are SGHTA and FQGNSA. V dropped 5 bases and J dropped 4; count of bases not matched to a gene: 6. CDR3 nucleotide sequence: TGTGCCAGCAGCGCGTGGACAGGGGGCGTCTATGGCTACACCTTC. Protein product: CASSAWTGGVYGYTF.

This sequence joins TRBV5-1 and TRBJ1-2, with TRBD1 identical over 8 bases. V was pared by 4 bases and J by 8 bases, with 10 bases of the junction left unmatched. Germline V gene sequence: CDR1 SGHRS, CDR2 YFSETQ. The CDR3 has 14 residues. The CDR3 DNA follows: TGCGCCAGCAGCCTGGACAGGGTCAGTCGGGGCTACACCTTC. It translates to CASSLDRVSRGYTF.

The chain couples TRBV7-3 to TRBJ2-3, with TRBD2 matching over 10 bases. The CDR3 consists of 14 residues. Germline V gene sequence: CDR1 SGHTA, CDR2 FQGTGA. The trim removed 6 bases at V and 3 bases at J, leaving 3 bases unmatched. CDR3 loop: CASSQRGGTDTQYF. In nucleotides, the CDR3 is TGTGCCAGCAGTCAGCGGGGGGGTACAGATACGCAGTATTTT.

The rearrangement joins TRBV10-3 to TRBJ2-5; D unresolved. The germline gives CDR1 ENHRY, CDR2 SYGVKD. The CDR3 extends over 15 amino acids. V lost 2 bases to trimming and J lost 3 bases, with 13 bases between them. The CDR3 region has the DNA TGTGCCATCAGTGAGGGCGGCAGTGGGGAAGAGACCCAGTACTTC. Its protein is CAISEGGSGEETQYF.

The chain joins TRBV18 to TRBJ2-2; tentatively, D is TRBD1 (5 bases). Germline lookup yields CDR1 KGHSH and CDR2 LQKENI. The CDR3 spans 13 residues. The V end was cut by 5 bases, the J end by 1 base, with 5 bases between. The CDR3 DNA follows: TGTGCCAGCTCAGGACAGAACACCGGGGAGCTGTTTTTT. Translation: CASSGQNTGELFF.

This chain joins TRBV19 and TRBJ2-2; D is unclear. V shed 2 bases and J shed 0 bases, with 10 bases lying between them. Per germline, CDR1 LNHDA and CDR2 SQIVND (reference sequence). The CDR3 covers 16 residues. CDR3 sequence reads: CASSIRRVTNTGELFF. DNA for the CDR3: TGTGCCAGTAGTATACGACGGGTAACGAACACCGGGGAGCTGTTTTTT.

The CDR3 region is CASSRTTSGGLTNEQFF. CDR3 bases: TGTGCCAGCAGCCGAACGACTAGCGGGGGGCTTACAAATGAGCAGTTCTTC. This rearrangement joins TRBV13 to TRBJ2-1; TRBD2 matches at 13 bases. CDR1 and CDR2 from the germline V gene are PRHDT and FYEKMQ (reference sequence). The CDR3 length is 17 residues. V lost 5 bases, J lost 7 bases, and 11 bases stayed unmatched.

This clone was seen once. The chain uses TRBV6-1 and TRBJ1-1; 7 nucleotides line up with TRBD1. After removal of 0 bases from V and 2 bases from J, the junction contained 6 bases not matched to a gene. Germline V gives CDR1 MNHNS, CDR2 SASEGT. This CDR3 is 16 amino acids long. CDR3 bases: TGTGCCAGCAGTGAAGCGGGACAGAACCGAAACACTGAAGCTTTCTTT. This encodes CASSEAGQNRNTEAFF.

V and J are TRBV25-1 and TRBJ1-1, with D unclear. The CDR3 spans 14 residues. The germline V gene has CDR1 MGHDK and CDR2 SYGVNS. Deletions cut 1 base from V and 2 bases from J, with 8 bases between. In DNA form, the CDR3 reads TGTGCCAGCAGTGAATCCTGGGCTAACACTGAAGCTTTCTTT. It translates to CASSESWANTEAFF.

The J gene is TRBJ2-7, the V gene TRBV6-6; D remains unclear. This CDR3 has 13 residues. Between the trimmed V and J ends, which lost 2 bases and 5 bases, there was a span of 10 bases. Germline V CDR1 and CDR2: MNHNY, SVGAGI (reference sequence). The CDR3 spells CASSYPIQDEQYF. CDR3 in DNA: TGTGCCAGCAGTTACCCGATCCAAGACGAGCAGTACTTC.

Here the CDR3 reads CASRGTSYEQYF. The CDR3 coding sequence is TGTGCCAGCAGGGGGACCTCCTACGAGCAGTACTTC. This chain connects TRBV2 to TRBJ2-5; either TRBD1 or TRBD2 may supply D (5 bases each). The J call is doubtful: the DNA matches TRBJ2-7 better. Per germline, CDR1 SNHLY and CDR2 FYNNEI. The CDR3 has 12 residues.

This chain links TRBV9 with TRBJ2-7; D gene unclear. Trimming cost V 2 bases and J 0 bases, with 9 bases left between them. This CDR3 comprises 14 residues. In germline, CDR1 is SGDLS, CDR2 YYNGEE. CDR3 DNA: TGTGCCAGCAGCGTGGGCTTGGGCTCCTACGAGCAGTACTTC. This translates into CASSVGLGSYEQYF. The whole variable domain, filled in from reference TRBV9 and TRBJ2-7, reads DSGVTQTPKHLITATGQRVTLRCSPRSGDLSVYWYQQSLDQGLQFLIQYYNGEERAKGNILERFSAQQFPDLHSELNLSSLELGDSALYFCASSVGLGSYEQYFGPGTRLTVT.

The chain uses TRBV9 and TRBJ1-2; D call uncertain. The CDR3 is 13 amino acids. Germline CDR1 SGDLS, CDR2 YYNGEE. Trimming cost V 0 bases and J 4 bases, with 7 bases left between them. The CDR3 spells CASSVGGAYGYTF. The CDR3 region has the DNA TGTGCCAGCAGCGTAGGGGGTGCCTATGGCTACACCTTC.

The chain carries TRBV4-1 and TRBJ1-1, with a tentative D call TRBD1 (5 bases). V was cut by 1 base and J by 5 bases, with 17 bases left in between. Germline V CDR1 and CDR2: MGHRA, YSYEKL. This CDR3 is built from 16 residues. CDR3 bases: TGCGCCAGCAGCCAAGGACACGGGGCCGGTGGGACTGAAGCTTTCTTT. Translating it yields CASSQGHGAGGTEAFF.

This clone was detected only once. The rearrangement joins TRBV7-2 to TRBJ1-6, with D perhaps matching TRBD1 (6 bases). Per the germline V gene, CDR1 is SGHTA and CDR2 is FQGNSA. The germline V and J ends were trimmed by 5 bases and 5 bases, with 13 bases remaining between them. The CDR3 extends over 15 amino acids. The CDR3 DNA reads as TGTGCCAGCAGCCTCAGGGGCGCCGATAATTCACCCCTCCACTTT. This translates into CASSLRGADNSPLHF. Variable domain in full (rest from reference TRBV7-2 and TRBJ1-6): GAGVSQSPSNKVTEKGKDVELRCDPISGHTALYWYRQSLGQGLEFLIYFQGNSAPDKSGLPSDRFSAERTGGSVSTLTIQRTQQEDSAVYLCASSLRGADNSPLHFGNGTRLTVT.

The V gene is TRBV18, the J gene TRBJ1-4, with D perhaps TRBD1 (5 bases). CDR1 and CDR2 from the germline V gene are KGHSH and LQKENI. The CDR3 is made up of 13 amino acids. Trimming left V 6 bases short and J 7 bases short, with 12 bases between. The CDR3 DNA reads TGTGCCAGCTCGGAGGGGATAGTTGAAAAACTGTTTTTT. It specifies CASSEGIVEKLFF.

The count of this clone is one. This chain links TRBV7-2 with TRBJ1-2; the D is unclear. V lost 2 bases to trimming and J lost 0 bases, with 19 bases between them. This CDR3 is built from 18 residues. The germline V gene has CDR1 SGHTA and CDR2 FQGNSA. This CDR3 reads CASSLKASLTWTNYGYTF. The CDR3 bases are TGTGCCAGCAGCTTAAAAGCGTCGCTCACCTGGACTAACTATGGCTACACCTTC.

This clone was seen a single time. The V call is TRBV10-3, the J call TRBJ1-1; the match to TRBD1 covers 7 bases. J lost 1 base, V lost 4 bases, and 9 bases had no gene match. This CDR3 region has 16 residues. The germline CDR1 and CDR2 sequences are ENHRY and SYGVKD. The CDR3 loop reads CAISAQTGDRNTEAFF. In DNA, the CDR3 is TGTGCCATCAGTGCCCAAACAGGGGATAGGAACACTGAAGCTTTCTTT.

This clone was seen a single time. The chain employs TRBV19 and TRBJ1-1, with 7 nucleotides matching TRBD1. The CDR3 is 17 amino acids. CDR1 LNHDA and CDR2 SQIVND come from the germline V gene (reference sequence). V was clipped by 4 bases and J by 5 bases; unmatched bases: 16. The CDR3 spells CASSSTPGQYPRTEAFF. Written as DNA, the CDR3 is TGTGCCAGTAGTAGCACCCCGGGACAGTACCCGAGGACTGAAGCTTTCTTT.

This clone appeared a few times. The rearrangement links TRBV4-2 to TRBJ1-6, with D hard to call. The V end lost 0 bases, the J end lost 6 bases, and 9 bases lay between the germline ends. CDR3 size: 15 residues. CDR1 LGHNA and CDR2 YNFKEQ come from the germline V gene. The CDR3 loop is CASSQEVQLNSPLHF. The CDR3 DNA follows: TGTGCCAGCAGCCAAGAAGTACAGCTTAATTCACCCCTCCACTTT.

The J gene is TRBJ1-1, the V gene TRBV15; D gene ambiguous. The CDR3 consists of 12 residues. Per the germline V gene, CDR1 is LNHNV and CDR2 is YYDKDF (reference sequence). V gave up 1 base and J gave up 7 bases, with 7 bases separating them. The CDR3 here is CATSRVGFEAFF. CDR3 DNA: TGTGCCACCAGCAGAGTAGGATTTGAAGCTTTCTTT. The complete variable domain, with remaining parts taken from reference TRBV15 and TRBJ1-1, reads DAMVIQNPRYQVTQFGKPVTLSCSQTLNHNVMYWYQQKSSQAPKLLFHYYDKDFNNEADTPDNFQSRRPNTSFCFLDIRSPGLGDTAMYLCATSRVGFEAFFGQGTRLTVV.